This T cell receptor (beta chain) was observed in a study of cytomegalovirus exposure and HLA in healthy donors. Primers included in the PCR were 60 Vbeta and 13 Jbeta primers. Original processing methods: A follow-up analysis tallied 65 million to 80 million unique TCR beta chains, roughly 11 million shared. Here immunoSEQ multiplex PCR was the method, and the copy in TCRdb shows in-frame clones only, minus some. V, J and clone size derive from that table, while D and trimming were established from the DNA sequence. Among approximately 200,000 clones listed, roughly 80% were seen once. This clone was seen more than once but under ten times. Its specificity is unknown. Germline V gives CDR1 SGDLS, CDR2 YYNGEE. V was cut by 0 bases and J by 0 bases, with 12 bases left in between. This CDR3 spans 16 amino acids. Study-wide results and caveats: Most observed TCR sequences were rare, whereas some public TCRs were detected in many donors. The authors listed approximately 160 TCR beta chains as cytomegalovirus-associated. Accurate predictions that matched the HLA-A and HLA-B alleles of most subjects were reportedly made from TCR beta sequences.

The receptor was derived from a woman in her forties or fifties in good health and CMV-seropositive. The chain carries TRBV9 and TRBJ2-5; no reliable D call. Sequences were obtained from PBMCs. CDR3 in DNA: TGTGCCAGCAGCGTAGGCGGAGCCGAGCACCAAGAGACCCAGTACTTC. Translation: CASSVGGAEHQETQYF.